The rows below give T cell receptor beta chains drawn from one sample of a study of Ad26.COV2.S vaccination and SARS-CoV-2 variants. Only in-frame clones appear in the TCRdb table, and some are missing; sequencing was by immunoSEQ multiplex PCR. The repertoire holds approximately 350,000 clones, with 80% to 90% as singletons. This specimen was peripheral blood, taken in a trial of Ad26.COV2.S vaccine versus placebo. The source is a person between 18 and 65 years old who received the Ad26.COV2.S COVID-19 vaccine or a placebo. Each CDR3 is given with its conserved first and last residue. Each record gives: J gene, D gene, clone size, V gene, CDR3 protein, CDR3 DNA. The D gene is left open where the match is weak. A clone size is listed for some rows: how often the clone was seen (once, few, many), or a class if it is expanded.

TRBJ2-7 | - | - | TRBV4-2 | CASSQDRGRGPPSYEQYF | TGTGCCAGCAGCCAAGATCGGGGGCGGGGGCCCCCTTCCTACGAGCAGTACTTC
TRBJ2-7 | TRBD1 | - | TRBV27 | CASSLGQGGFYEQYF | TGTGCCAGCAGTTTAGGACAGGGGGGATTCTACGAGCAGTACTTC
TRBJ1-1 | - | - | TRBV30 | CAWSLGDDTEAFF | TGTGCCTGGAGTTTGGGGGACGACACTGAAGCTTTCTTT
TRBJ1-2 | - | - | TRBV18 | CASSPTADYGYTF | TGTGCCAGCTCACCAACGGCAGACTATGGCTACACCTTC
TRBJ1-1 | TRBD1 | - | TRBV5-6 | CASSFLGQGVPEAFF | TGTGCCAGCAGCTTCCTGGGACAGGGGGTACCTGAAGCTTTCTTT
TRBJ1-1 | - | - | TRBV6-5 | CASSYTRVTEAFF | TGTGCCAGCAGTTACACGCGGGTCACTGAAGCTTTCTTT
TRBJ1-6 | TRBD1 | - | TRBV11-2 | CASSLSAGGNSPLHF | TGTGCCAGCAGCTTATCGGCAGGGGGGAATTCACCCCTCCACTTT
TRBJ1-1 | - | - | TRBV6-6 | CASSYSTVGEAFF | TGTGCCAGCAGTTACTCGACGGTGGGTGAAGCTTTCTTT
TRBJ1-2 | TRBD1 | - | TRBV5-6 | CASSGAGGDDGYTF | TGTGCCAGCAGCGGGGCAGGGGGCGACGATGGCTACACCTTC
TRBJ2-2 | - | - | TRBV30 | CAWSVARNTGELFF | TGTGCCTGGAGTGTTGCTCGGAACACCGGGGAGCTGTTTTTT
TRBJ2-7 | TRBD2 | - | TRBV2 | CASIAGANSYEQYF | TGTGCCAGCATAGCGGGGGCGAACTCCTACGAGCAGTACTTC
TRBJ2-7 | - | - | TRBV5-4 | CASSLEGTYEQYF | TGTGCCAGCAGCTTGGAAGGCACCTACGAGCAGTACTTC
TRBJ2-2 | - | many | TRBV4-1 | CASSQDRSGTGELFF | TGCGCCAGCAGCCAAGATCGGTCGGGTACCGGGGAGCTGTTTTTT
TRBJ2-7 | - | once | TRBV13 | CASSTVKRVEQYF | TGTGCCAGCAGCACAGTCAAAAGAGTGGAGCAGTACTTC
TRBJ1-4 | - | - | TRBV5-8 | CASSFGQTNEKLFF | TGTGCCAGCAGCTTCGGACAGACTAATGAAAAACTGTTTTTT
TRBJ1-6 | - | - | TRBV9 | CASSTGPTNSPLHF | TGTGCCAGCAGCACGGGACCGACCAATTCACCCCTCCACTTT
TRBJ1-4 | - | - | TRBV4-2 | CASSQRGAQEKLFF | TGTGCCAGCAGCCAAAGGGGAGCGCAGGAAAAACTGTTTTTT
TRBJ2-7 | - | - | TRBV7-6 | CASSPHRGYEQYF | TGTGCCAGCAGCCCTCACCGGGGCTACGAGCAGTACTTC
TRBJ1-2 | - | - | TRBV6-5 | CASSYNRDDYGYTF | TGTGCCAGCAGTTATAACAGGGACGACTATGGCTACACCTTC
TRBJ1-2 | - | - | TRBV12-5 | CASGLDVPRRQGYTF | TGTGCTAGTGGTTTGGACGTTCCCCGGAGGCAGGGCTACACCTTC
TRBJ2-7 | - | - | TRBV3-1/TRBV3-2 | CASSQVDRRPGEQYF | TGTGCCAGCAGCCAAGTTGACCGGCGTCCCGGCGAGCAGTACTTC
TRBJ2-1 | TRBD1 | - | TRBV13 | CASSLRMGQGKFF | TGTGCCAGCAGCCTTAGGATGGGACAGGGAAAGTTCTTC
TRBJ1-2 | TRBD1 | once | TRBV7-3 | CASSPTGGNYGYTF | TGTGCCAGCAGCCCTACAGGGGGGAACTATGGCTACACCTTC
TRBJ1-2 | TRBD1 | few | TRBV6-5 | CASSYDRASRGYTF | TGTGCCAGCAGTTACGACAGGGCAAGTCGAGGCTACACCTTC
TRBJ1-2 | - | once | TRBV7-9 | CASSLPGGPRGYTF | TGTGCCAGCAGCTTACCCGGGGGGCCTCGAGGCTACACCTTC
TRBJ1-2 | TRBD1 | - | TRBV7-9 | CASSLAPTGGDYGYTF | TGTGCCAGCAGCTTAGCACCCACAGGGGGCGACTATGGCTACACCTTC
TRBJ1-1 | - | - | TRBV19 | CASSMGATEAFF | TGTGCCAGTAGTATGGGGGCCACTGAAGCTTTCTTT
TRBJ2-3 | TRBD2 | - | TRBV7-8 | CASSQRTSGFYTDTQYF | TGTGCCAGCAGCCAACGGACTAGCGGGTTCTACACAGATACGCAGTATTTT
TRBJ1-1 | TRBD1 | - | TRBV18 | CASSPPMGQTRTEAFF | TGTGCCAGCTCACCACCCATGGGACAGACCCGCACTGAAGCTTTCTTT
TRBJ2-7 | TRBD1 | - | TRBV29-1 | CSVTGTGYYEQYF | TGCAGCGTAACCGGGACAGGGTACTACGAGCAGTACTTC
TRBJ1-1 | - | - | TRBV5-1 | CASSPSPETSMNTEAFF | TGCGCCAGCAGCCCAAGCCCTGAGACATCTATGAACACTGAAGCTTTCTTT
TRBJ2-1 | - | - | TRBV4-2 | CASSHQSGMTYNEQFF | TGTGCCAGCAGCCATCAGTCAGGGATGACCTACAATGAGCAGTTCTTC
TRBJ2-1 | TRBD1 | - | TRBV7-2 | CASSSRTGHPNEQFF | TGTGCCAGCAGCTCTAGGACAGGGCACCCCAATGAGCAGTTCTTC
TRBJ2-7 | - | - | TRBV19 | CASSGGTAGSYEQYF | TGTGCCAGTAGTGGGGGGACTGCAGGATCCTACGAGCAGTACTTC
TRBJ1-1 | - | - | TRBV30 | CAWSVLQGATEAFF | TGTGCCTGGAGTGTACTACAGGGAGCCACTGAAGCTTTCTTT
TRBJ1-2 | - | - | TRBV29-1 | CSVGGAGYGYTF | TGCAGCGTTGGAGGGGCAGGCTATGGCTACACCTTC
TRBJ1-1 | - | - | TRBV28 | CASSLRGRGNTEAFF | TGTGCCAGCAGTTTACGAGGACGGGGGAACACTGAAGCTTTCTTT
TRBJ2-7 | - | - | TRBV5-1 | CASSSGGTPYEQYF | TGCGCCAGCAGCTCTGGGGGGACACCTTACGAGCAGTACTTC
TRBJ2-3 | - | - | TRBV5-4 | CASSQSSDTQYF | TGTGCCAGCAGCCAGAGTTCAGATACGCAGTATTTT
TRBJ2-7 | - | - | TRBV30 | CAWGTYEQYF | TGTGCCTGGGGAACCTACGAGCAGTACTTC
TRBJ1-2 | TRBD1 | - | TRBV3-1/TRBV3-2 | CASEGGGGGLYGYTF | TGTGCCAGCGAAGGCGGAGGGGGCGGCCTATATGGCTACACCTTC
TRBJ1-2 | - | - | TRBV18 | CASSPAGDYGYTF | TGTGCCAGCTCACCGGCAGGGGACTATGGCTACACCTTC
TRBJ2-2 | - | - | TRBV19 | CASSIRRLGELFF | TGTGCCAGTAGTATTCGTCGTCTGGGGGAGCTGTTTTTT
TRBJ2-7 | TRBD1 | - | TRBV28 | CASSTGQGNPYEQYF | TGTGCCAGCAGCACAGGACAGGGAAACCCCTACGAGCAGTACTTC
TRBJ2-4 | - | - | TRBV5-1 | CASSLTGIINIQYF | TGCGCCAGCAGCTTGACAGGGATAATAAACATTCAGTACTTC
TRBJ1-5 | - | - | TRBV28 | CASSYGILKGQPQHF | TGTGCCAGCAGCTACGGGATCCTTAAGGGTCAGCCCCAGCATTTT
TRBJ1-1 | TRBD1 | - | TRBV10-3 | CAISERTGAPNTEAFF | TGTGCCATCAGTGAAAGGACAGGGGCCCCGAACACTGAAGCTTTCTTT
TRBJ1-2 | - | - | TRBV6-4 | CASSDSSLEYGYNGYTF | TGTGCCAGCAGTGACTCGAGCCTCGAGTACGGGTACAATGGCTACACCTTC
TRBJ2-7 | TRBD2 | - | TRBV11-2 | CASSHPSGGWGWSYEQYF | TGTGCCAGCAGCCATCCTTCGGGGGGATGGGGTTGGTCCTACGAGCAGTACTTC
TRBJ1-2 | - | - | TRBV4-1 | CASSLAGKDYGYTF | TGCGCCAGCAGCCTCGCGGGGAAAGACTATGGCTACACCTTC
TRBJ2-3 | - | - | TRBV5-1 | CASSLGGPSDTQYF | TGCGCCAGCAGCTTAGGGGGGCCATCAGATACGCAGTATTTT
TRBJ2-7 | - | - | TRBV18 | CASSPETTYEQYF | TGTGCCAGCTCACCGGAAACTACCTACGAGCAGTACTTC
TRBJ2-7 | - | - | TRBV4-1 | CASSPLILGGVSSYEQYF | TGCGCCAGCAGCCCTTTGATACTAGGGGGGGTTTCGTCCTACGAGCAGTACTTC
TRBJ2-1 | - | - | TRBV6-5 | CASINLLDVFNEQFF | TGTGCCAGCATAAACCTCCTGGACGTGTTCAATGAGCAGTTCTTC
TRBJ1-1 | TRBD1 | once | TRBV6-4 | CASRDLKQGDHTEAFF | TGTGCCAGCAGGGACTTGAAACAGGGGGATCACACTGAAGCTTTCTTT
TRBJ1-1 | - | once | TRBV29-1 | CSVVGGGVEAFF | TGCAGCGTTGTGGGGGGAGGGGTTGAAGCTTTCTTT
TRBJ1-3 | - | - | TRBV5-1 | CASSFSDEGPGNTIYF | TGCGCCAGCAGCTTTTCAGATGAGGGGCCTGGAAACACCATATATTTT
TRBJ1-2 | - | - | TRBV5-1 | CASSLSGDYGYTF | TGCGCCAGCAGCTTGTCTGGGGACTATGGCTACACCTTC
TRBJ2-2 | TRBD2 | - | TRBV30 | CAWRRLAGDTGELFF | TGTGCCTGGAGAAGACTAGCGGGGGATACCGGGGAGCTGTTTTTT